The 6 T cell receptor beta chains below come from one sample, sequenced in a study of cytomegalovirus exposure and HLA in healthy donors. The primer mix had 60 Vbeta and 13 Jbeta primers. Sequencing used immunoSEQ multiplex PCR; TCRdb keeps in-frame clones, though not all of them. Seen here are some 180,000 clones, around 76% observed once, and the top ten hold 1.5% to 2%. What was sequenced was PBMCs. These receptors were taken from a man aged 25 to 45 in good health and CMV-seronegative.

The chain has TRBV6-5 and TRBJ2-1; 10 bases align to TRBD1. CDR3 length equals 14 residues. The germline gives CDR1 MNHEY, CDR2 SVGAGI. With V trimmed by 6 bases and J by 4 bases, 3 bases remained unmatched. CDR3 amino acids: CASSRTGGYNEQFF. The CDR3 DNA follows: TGTGCCAGCAGCCGGACAGGGGGATACAATGAGCAGTTCTTC.

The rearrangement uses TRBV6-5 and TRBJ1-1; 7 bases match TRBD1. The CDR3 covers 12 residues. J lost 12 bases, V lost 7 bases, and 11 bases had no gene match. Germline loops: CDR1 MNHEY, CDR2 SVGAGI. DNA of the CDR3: TGTGCCAGCACCCTCACAGGGACAGAGACTTTCTTT. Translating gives CASTLTGTETFF.

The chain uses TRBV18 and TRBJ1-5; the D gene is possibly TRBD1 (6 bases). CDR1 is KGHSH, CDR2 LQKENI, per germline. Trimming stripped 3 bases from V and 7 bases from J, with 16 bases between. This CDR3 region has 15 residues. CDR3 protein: CASSPEVGGGQPQHF. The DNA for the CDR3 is TGTGCCAGCTCACCCGAGGTTGGGGGCGGGCAGCCCCAGCATTTT.

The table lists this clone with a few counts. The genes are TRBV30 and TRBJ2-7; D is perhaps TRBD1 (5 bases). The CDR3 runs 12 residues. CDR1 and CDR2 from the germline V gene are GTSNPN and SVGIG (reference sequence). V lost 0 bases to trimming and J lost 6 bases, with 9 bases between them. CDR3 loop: CAWSVQAREQYF. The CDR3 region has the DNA TGTGCCTGGAGTGTACAGGCCCGCGAGCAGTACTTC.

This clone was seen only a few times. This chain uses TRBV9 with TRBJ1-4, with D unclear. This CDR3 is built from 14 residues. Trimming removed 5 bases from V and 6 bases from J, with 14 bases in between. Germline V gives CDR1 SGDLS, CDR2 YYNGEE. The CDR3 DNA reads TGTGCCAGCAGTATGGGCGCGTTCGATGAAAAACTGTTTTTT. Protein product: CASSMGAFDEKLFF.

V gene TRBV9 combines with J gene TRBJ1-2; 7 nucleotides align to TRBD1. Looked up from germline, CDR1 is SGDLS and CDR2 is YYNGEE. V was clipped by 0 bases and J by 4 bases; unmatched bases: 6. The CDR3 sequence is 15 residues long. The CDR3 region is CASSVGQGWSYGYTF. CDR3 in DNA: TGTGCCAGCAGCGTAGGACAGGGATGGTCCTATGGCTACACCTTC.